Below, 29 T cell receptor beta chains from the same sample are listed, as sequenced in a study of T cell clones after liver transplantation. Clones were sequenced by immunoSEQ multiplex PCR, and TCRdb holds only the in-frame ones, with some missing. The sample includes tens of thousands of clones, around 83% of them seen just once. The starting material was CD4+ T cells from blood, obtained 24 months after liver transplant. These receptors originate from a human patient who received a liver transplant. Some T cells may trace back to the graft donor.

The V call is TRBV7-2, the J call TRBJ2-7, with D tentatively TRBD1 (7 bases). Between the trimmed V and J ends, which lost 5 bases and 6 bases, there was a span of 20 bases. Germline lookup yields CDR1 SGHTA and CDR2 FQGNSA. This CDR3 spans 15 amino acids. The CDR3 region is CASSREPEGAVEQYF. CDR3 coding DNA: TGTGCCAGCAGCCGAGAACCGGAGGGGGCAGTCGAGCAGTACTTC. Based on the CDR3 plus reference TRBV7-2 and TRBJ2-7, the full variable domain is GAGVSQSPSNKVTEKGKDVELRCDPISGHTALYWYRQSLGQGLEFLIYFQGNSAPDKSGLPSDRFSAERTGGSVSTLTIQRTQQEDSAVYLCASSREPEGAVEQYFGPGTRLTVT.

The V call is TRBV6-6, the J call TRBJ1-1; D not resolved. Trimming shortened V by 6 bases and J by 1 base, and 3 bases separated the two germline ends. Germline assignment: CDR1 MNHNY and CDR2 SVGAGI (reference sequence). The CDR3 runs 11 residues. Written as DNA, the CDR3 is TGTGCCAGCAGAGGGAACACTGAAGCTTTCTTT. It specifies CASRGNTEAFF.

V is TRBV7-7 and J is TRBJ2-2; D is ambiguous. Trimming stripped 1 base from V and 1 base from J, with 7 bases between. The germline V gene has CDR1 SSHAT and CDR2 FNYEAQ (reference sequence). This CDR3 contains 15 residues. CDR3 DNA sequence: TGTGCCAGCAGCTTAGGGGCGGTGAACACCGGGGAGCTGTTTTTT. This codes for CASSLGAVNTGELFF.

The CDR3 sequence is CASSGPTTTKEKLFF. The CDR3 DNA reads TGTGCCAGCAGCGGACCAACAACGACAAAAGAAAAACTGTTTTTT. The chain combines TRBV6-1 with TRBJ1-4; D gene ambiguous. Germline CDR1 and CDR2: MNHNS and SASEGT. The CDR3 length is 15 residues. V lost 6 bases, J lost 8 bases, and 19 bases lay in between.

The chain uses TRBV5-1 and TRBJ1-3, with 8 bases lining up with TRBD1. The CDR3 has 17 residues. Germline trimming cut 4 bases from V and 0 bases from J; bases unmatched to any gene: 9. The germline CDR1 and CDR2 sequences are SGHRS and YFSETQ. The CDR3 loop reads CASSPDRGSSSGNTIYF. CDR3 sequence (DNA): TGCGCCAGCAGCCCCGACAGGGGATCCAGCTCTGGAAACACCATATATTTT.

This rearrangement joins TRBV6-5 to TRBJ1-5, with D maybe TRBD1 (5 bases). The CDR3 consists of 14 residues. Trimming removed 4 bases at V and 0 bases at J, with 7 bases between. Germline CDR1 is MNHEY and CDR2 is SVGAGI. The CDR3 sequence is CASSSDSSNQPQHF. The CDR3 DNA sequence: TGTGCCAGCAGTTCCGACAGTAGCAATCAGCCCCAGCATTTT.

This clone was detected only a few times. This rearrangement joins TRBV27 to TRBJ1-6, with 10 bases aligning to TRBD1. Looked up from germline, CDR1 is MNHEY and CDR2 is SMNVEV (reference sequence). The CDR3 extends over 15 amino acids. The J segment lost 8 bases and the V segment lost 6 bases, leaving 7 bases of the junction unmatched. The CDR3 nucleotides read TGTGCCAGCAGCCGAACCGGGACAGGGGATTCACCCCTCCACTTT. Its protein is CASSRTGTGDSPLHF.

This clone was seen once. The chain is built from TRBV13 and TRBJ1-3; no definite D call. Trimming stripped 4 bases from V and 3 bases from J, with 13 bases between. This CDR3 has 15 residues. Germline values: CDR1 PRHDT, CDR2 FYEKMQ (reference sequence). As DNA, the CDR3 is TGTGCCAGCAGCTGGCGGACCGGCCATGGAAACACCATATATTTT. It translates to CASSWRTGHGNTIYF.

The rearrangement joins TRBV14 to TRBJ1-6; 7 bases are shared with TRBD1. Germline trimming cut 4 bases from V and 9 bases from J; bases unmatched to any gene: 6. This CDR3 is 14 amino acids long. Germline V gives CDR1 SGHDN, CDR2 FVKESK. CDR3: CASSPTGMGSPLHF. The CDR3 DNA sequence: TGTGCCAGCAGCCCGACAGGGATGGGTTCACCCCTCCACTTT.

CDR3 region: CALRGVGETQYF. The CDR3 DNA sequence: TGTGCCCTAAGGGGGGTCGGAGAGACCCAGTACTTC. The chain employs TRBV30 and TRBJ2-5; D possibly matches TRBD1 or TRBD2 (6 bases each). V lost 8 bases to trimming and J lost 4 bases, with 14 bases between them. CDR3 length equals 12 residues. The V gene's germline CDR1 is GTSNPN and CDR2 SVGIG (reference sequence).

In DNA form, the CDR3 reads TGTGCCAGCAGCTTAAAACTAGCAGGAAGCACAGATACGCAGTATTTT. It is translated as CASSLKLAGSTDTQYF. V and J are TRBV7-3 and TRBJ2-3, with D tentatively TRBD2 (6 bases). This CDR3 is 16 amino acids long. Germline assignment: CDR1 SGHTA and CDR2 FQGTGA. With 1 base removed from V and 0 bases from J, the gap between germline ends came to 11 bases.

V gene TRBV6-1 combines with J gene TRBJ2-4, with D unresolved. V gave up 3 bases and J gave up 7 bases, with 13 bases separating them. The CDR3 spans 14 residues. CDR1 and CDR2 (germline): MNHNS, SASEGT. CDR3 coding DNA: TGTGCCAGCAGTGAGGCCCCTAAAGGGAACATTCAGTACTTC. Its translation is CASSEAPKGNIQYF.

V is TRBV7-3 and J is TRBJ2-3; 8 bases are a match to TRBD2. CDR1 and CDR2 from the germline V gene are SGHTA and FQGTGA. The V and J ends lost 4 bases and 1 base, in that order; junction bases with no gene match: 7. The CDR3 covers 16 residues. The CDR3 reads CASSSTPGLGTDTQYF. The CDR3 DNA sequence: TGTGCCAGCAGCTCAACCCCGGGACTAGGCACAGATACGCAGTATTTT.

This chain connects TRBV6-6 to TRBJ2-7; no firm D call. The V end lost 5 bases, the J end lost 2 bases, and 13 bases lay between the germline ends. CDR1 is MNHNY and CDR2 is SVGAGI in the germline V gene (reference sequence). This CDR3 region has 14 residues. The CDR3 coding sequence is TGTGCCAGCAGTAACGAACTGAAACCCTACGAGCAGTACTTC. This encodes CASSNELKPYEQYF.

This clone is a singleton in its sample. The chain links TRBV6-1 to TRBJ2-7, with 7 bases fitting TRBD1. The germline V gene encodes CDR1 MNHNS and CDR2 SASEGT. Trimming at V came to 8 bases and at J to 1 base, leaving 8 bases not matched to a gene. The CDR3 spans 14 residues. CDR3: CASCPGQISYEQYF. The CDR3 coding sequence is TGTGCCAGCTGTCCGGGACAGATATCCTACGAGCAGTACTTC.

The gene calls are TRBV7-2 and TRBJ1-6; D remains ambiguous. The CDR3 covers 15 residues. V was shortened by 7 bases and J by 0 bases, with 10 bases between the two germline ends. The germline V gene has CDR1 SGHTA and CDR2 FQGNSA. Here the CDR3 reads CASKLTSSYNSPLHF. Here the CDR3 DNA reads TGTGCCAGCAAATTGACCAGCTCCTATAATTCACCCCTCCACTTT.

The J gene is TRBJ2-5, the V gene TRBV5-1; D is uncertain. Looked up from germline, CDR1 is SGHRS and CDR2 is YFSETQ. V lost 4 bases, J lost 2 bases, and 12 bases lay in between. This CDR3 is 14 amino acids long. The CDR3 region has the DNA TGCGCCAGCAGCCCCTTTTGGGGTCAAGAGACCCAGTACTTC. Its protein is CASSPFWGQETQYF.

Here the CDR3 reads CAWSAGRTSGLQETQYF. The CDR3 DNA reads as TGTGCCTGGAGTGCTGGAAGGACTAGCGGGCTCCAAGAGACCCAGTACTTC. This chain uses TRBV30 with TRBJ2-5, with 11 bases identical to TRBD2. V was clipped by 1 base and J by 1 base; unmatched bases: 8. The CDR3 contains 17 residues. CDR1 and CDR2 (germline): GTSNPN, SVGIG (reference sequence).

The chain carries TRBV2 and TRBJ1-4; the match to TRBD1 covers 7 bases. V gave up 0 bases and J gave up 10 bases; unmatched junction bases: 8. Germline CDR1 SNHLY, CDR2 FYNNEI. The CDR3 extends over 15 amino acids. The CDR3 sequence: CASSEARGQFGKLFF. The CDR3 DNA reads TGTGCCAGCAGTGAAGCAAGGGGACAGTTTGGAAAACTGTTTTTT. The full variable domain, completed using reference TRBV2 and TRBJ1-4, is EPEVTQTPSHQVTQMGQEVILRCVPISNHLYFYWYRQILGQKVEFLVSFYNNEISEKSEIFDDQFSVERPDGSNFTLKIRSTKLEDSAMYFCASSEARGQFGKLFFGSGTQLSVL.

The chain uses TRBV6-6 and TRBJ2-7; 8 nucleotides agree with TRBD1. Germline V gene sequence: CDR1 MNHNY, CDR2 SVGAGI (reference sequence). The CDR3 totals 14 residues. J gave up 2 bases and V 5 bases, and 5 bases lay outside the gene matches. CDR3 nucleotides: TGTGCCAGCAGTCCCCGGACAGGGCCCTACGAGCAGTACTTC. Residues: CASSPRTGPYEQYF.

This chain uses TRBV5-1 with TRBJ2-3; tentatively, D is TRBD1 or TRBD2 (5 bases each). The CDR3 spans 15 residues. Germline-derived CDR1 and CDR2 are SGHRS and YFSETQ. V was shortened by 5 bases and J by 2 bases, with 15 bases between the two germline ends. CDR3 in DNA: TGCGCCAGCAGAAACCGGGACCTCCCCACAGATACGCAGTATTTT. This translates into CASRNRDLPTDTQYF.

This sequence joins TRBV6-5 and TRBJ1-3; D is undetermined. The V gene lost 5 bases and the J gene lost 4 bases, with 15 bases spanning the gap. Germline loops: CDR1 MNHEY, CDR2 SVGAGI. The CDR3 totals 15 residues. As DNA, the CDR3 is TGTGCCAGCAGTCCTAATCGCGGGGTCGGAAACACCATATATTTT. As protein: CASSPNRGVGNTIYF.

The chain is built from TRBV7-2 and TRBJ2-5, with a weak D call TRBD2 (6 bases). CDR1 is SGHTA and CDR2 is FQGNSA in the germline V gene. With 10 bases removed from V and 5 bases from J, the gap between germline ends came to 20 bases. The CDR3 sequence is 14 residues long. CDR3 sequence: CATRSPTRGETQYF. CDR3 nucleotides: TGTGCCACCCGGTCGCCGACTCGGGGGGAGACCCAGTACTTC.

This clone was picked up one time. The rearrangement links TRBV6-1 to TRBJ2-3, with D unresolved. Trimming cost V 2 bases and J 6 bases, with 9 bases left between them. CDR3 size: 13 residues. CDR1 and CDR2 (germline): MNHNS, SASEGT. CDR3: CASSENTVDTQYF. The CDR3 DNA reads TGTGCCAGCAGTGAAAACACAGTTGATACGCAGTATTTT.

The count of this clone is one. The rearrangement links TRBV5-5 to TRBJ1-1; 7 nucleotides line up with TRBD1. V shed 3 bases, J shed 1 base, and the junction held 3 bases outside the gene matches. The CDR3 is 14 amino acids. Germline CDR1 is SGHKS and CDR2 is YYEKEE (reference sequence). The CDR3 here is CASSWGQRNTEAFF. The DNA for the CDR3 is TGTGCCAGCAGCTGGGGACAGAGGAACACTGAAGCTTTCTTT.

The gene calls are TRBV4-1 and TRBJ2-7; D might be TRBD1 (5 bases). Trimming removed 1 base at V and 3 bases at J, with 10 bases between. The CDR3 has 14 residues. The germline V gene has CDR1 MGHRA and CDR2 YSYEKL. CDR3 protein: CASSQGPGNYEQYF. CDR3 nucleotide sequence: TGCGCCAGCAGCCAAGGGCCAGGGAACTACGAGCAGTACTTC.

This chain uses TRBV15 with TRBJ1-4; 7 nucleotides agree with TRBD1. Germline CDR1 and CDR2: LNHNV and YYDKDF (reference sequence). There are 16 residues in the CDR3. Unmatched junction bases numbered 4, after V lost 0 bases and J lost 3 bases. CDR3 sequence (DNA): TGTGCCACCAGCAGAGATCCGACAGGGCCTAATGAAAAACTGTTTTTT. This sequence encodes CATSRDPTGPNEKLFF. Drawing the rest from reference TRBV15 and TRBJ1-4, the complete variable domain is DAMVIQNPRYQVTQFGKPVTLSCSQTLNHNVMYWYQQKSSQAPKLLFHYYDKDFNNEADTPDNFQSRRPNTSFCFLDIRSPGLGDTAMYLCATSRDPTGPNEKLFFGSGTQLSVL.

This chain connects TRBV5-1 to TRBJ2-3; weak D call: TRBD2 (6 bases). Per the germline V gene, CDR1 is SGHRS and CDR2 is YFSETQ. This CDR3 is 15 amino acids long. Trimming took 5 bases from V and 6 from J, leaving 19 bases between them. As DNA, the CDR3 is TGCGCCAGCAGTTTTAGGAGGGGTGGGACGGATACGCAGTATTTT. Encoded protein: CASSFRRGGTDTQYF.

The V gene is TRBV18, the J gene TRBJ2-7; a possible D gene is TRBD2 (5 bases). Trimming removed 6 bases from V and 4 bases from J, with 16 bases in between. The length of the CDR3 is 14 residues. Germline values: CDR1 KGHSH, CDR2 LQKENI. CDR3: CASSRGPVGYEQYF. CDR3 nucleotide sequence: TGTGCCAGCTCCCGGGGTCCAGTGGGTTACGAGCAGTACTTC.